One TCR beta chain is described in this entry. The antigen is undetermined. Data came from immunoSEQ multiplex PCR; TCRdb stores just in-frame clones and leaves some out. The table includes under 200,000 clones, over 90% detected once. The germline CDR1 and CDR2 sequences are SGHVS and FQNEAQ. The V gene lost 4 bases and the J gene lost 2 bases, with 15 bases spanning the gap. The length of the CDR3 is 15 residues. The source of the sample is a study of T cell responses to AZD1222 COVID-19 vaccine. In the study overall: Timing groups of about 4 and about 12 weeks for second doses were pooled.

Findings and limits, study-wide: Donors were largely white British and mainly female; clonal diversity was possibly underestimated.

The chain has TRBV7-8 and TRBJ2-7, with D possibly matching TRBD1 (6 bases). The sample consisted of peripheral blood, taken on day 0 of AZD1222 vaccination. This TCR came from an adult in good health. CDR3 DNA: TGTGCCAGCAGCTCTTTCCGGACAGCGGCCTACGAGCAGTACTTC. Translated, it gives CASSSFRTAAYEQYF.